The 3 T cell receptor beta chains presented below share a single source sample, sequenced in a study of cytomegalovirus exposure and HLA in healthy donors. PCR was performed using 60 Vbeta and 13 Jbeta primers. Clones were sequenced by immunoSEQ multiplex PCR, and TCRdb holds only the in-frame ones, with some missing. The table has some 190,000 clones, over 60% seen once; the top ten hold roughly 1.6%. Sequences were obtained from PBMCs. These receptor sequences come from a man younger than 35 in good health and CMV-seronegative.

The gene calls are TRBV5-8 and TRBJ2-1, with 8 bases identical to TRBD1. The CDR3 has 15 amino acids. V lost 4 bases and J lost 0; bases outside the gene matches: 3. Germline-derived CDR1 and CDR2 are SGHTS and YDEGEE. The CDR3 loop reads CASSRTGSSYNEQFF. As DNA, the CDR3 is TGTGCCAGCAGCCGGACAGGGAGCTCCTACAATGAGCAGTTCTTC.

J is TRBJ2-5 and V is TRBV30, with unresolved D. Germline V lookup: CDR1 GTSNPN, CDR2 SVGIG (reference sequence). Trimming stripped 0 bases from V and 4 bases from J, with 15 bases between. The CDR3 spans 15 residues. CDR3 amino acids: CAWSVLAASGETQYF. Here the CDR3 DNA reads TGTGCCTGGAGTGTACTGGCAGCCTCGGGAGAGACCCAGTACTTC. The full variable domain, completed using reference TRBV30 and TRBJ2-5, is SQTIHQWPATLVQPVGSPLSLECTVEGTSNPNLYWYRQAAGRGLQLLFYSVGIGQISSEVPQNLSASRPQDRQFILSSKKLLLSDSGFYLCAWSVLAASGETQYFGPGTRLLVL.

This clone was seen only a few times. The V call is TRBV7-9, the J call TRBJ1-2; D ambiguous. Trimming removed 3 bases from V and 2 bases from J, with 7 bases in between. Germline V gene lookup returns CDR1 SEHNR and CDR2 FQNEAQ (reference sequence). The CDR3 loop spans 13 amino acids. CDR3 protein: CASSFTGNYGYTF. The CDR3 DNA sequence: TGTGCCAGCAGCTTCACGGGGAACTATGGCTACACCTTC.